The clone carrying this T cell receptor (beta chain) was counted many times. The data belong to a study of T cells in Graves' hyperthyroidism and ophthalmopathy. Trimming left V 3 bases short and J 0 bases short, with 18 bases between. The CDR3 runs to 17 residues. Germline CDR1 reads GTSNPN; CDR2 reads SVGIG (reference sequence). The TCR beta CDR3 regions underwent amplification using RNA transcripts as the source. HTBI primers were used for first-round RT-PCR of the TCR CDR3. TCRdb called the multiplex PCR reads again in MiXCR, with one record for every CDR3 protein. This table holds roughly 250,000 distinct CDR3 sequences, roughly 17% found once.

Sequenced sample: blood. This TCR was sampled from a woman between 18 and 30 years old with Graves' ophthalmopathy. The chain is built from TRBV30 and TRBJ2-4; TRBD2 is a possible D gene (7 bases). Written as DNA, the CDR3 is TGTGCCTGGAGCTACCGGGGGGCGGGGGTAGCCAAAAACATTCAGTACTTC. It is translated as CAWSYRGAGVAKNIQYF.